Shown below are 24 T cell receptor beta chains from a single sample sequenced in a study of immune evolution from preneoplasia to lung adenocarcinoma. The table came from immunoSEQ multiplex PCR; TCRdb's copy has only in-frame clones and leaves some out. The sample shows about 6,400 clones, 65% to 80% of them seen only once. Sample: FFPE minimally invasive lung adenocarcinoma tissue. The receptors were sampled from a person between 50 and 70 years old with lung adenocarcinoma.

CDR3 region: CASSSTAGGPQETQYF. CDR3 nucleotides: TGTGCCAGCAGTTCAACAGCGGGAGGGCCTCAAGAGACCCAGTACTTC. The rearrangement joins TRBV28 to TRBJ2-5, with 10 bases fitting TRBD2. V was pared by 4 bases and J by 2 bases, with 7 bases of the junction left unmatched. CDR3 length: 16 residues. Germline V gene lookup returns CDR1 MDHEN and CDR2 SYDVKM.

The J gene is TRBJ2-7, the V gene TRBV11-3; D may be TRBD1 or TRBD2 (5 bases each). Trimming stripped 3 bases from V and 2 bases from J, with 8 bases between. Germline V lookup: CDR1 SGHNT, CDR2 YENEEA. The CDR3 totals 13 residues. The CDR3 spells CASSLGTPYEQYF. CDR3 sequence (DNA): TGTGCCAGCAGCTTGGGGACCCCCTACGAGCAGTACTTC.

The chain employs TRBV30 and TRBJ1-1; D is unresolved. This CDR3 contains 12 residues. Germline CDR1 reads GTSNPN; CDR2 reads SVGIG (reference sequence). V gave up 2 bases and J gave up 0 bases, with 4 bases separating them. The DNA of the CDR3 is TGTGCCTGGAGTACACTGAACACTGAAGCTTTCTTT. Translating it yields CAWSTLNTEAFF.

The gene calls are TRBV13 and TRBJ1-6; 7 bases fit TRBD1. Germline CDR1 and CDR2: PRHDT and FYEKMQ (reference sequence). Trimming took 5 bases from V and 9 from J; bases not matched to a gene: 13. The CDR3 totals 16 residues. CDR3 coding DNA: TGTGCCAGCAGCAATTCCAGGGGGGTAGTCGGTTCACCCCTCCACTTT. Amino acids: CASSNSRGVVGSPLHF. Based on the CDR3 plus reference TRBV13 and TRBJ1-6, the full variable domain is AAGVIQSPRHLIKEKRETATLKCYPIPRHDTVYWYQQGPGQDPQFLISFYEKMQSDKGSIPDRFSAQQFSDYHSELNMSSLELGDSALYFCASSNSRGVVGSPLHFGNGTRLTVT.

The chain couples TRBV27 to TRBJ1-4, with a weak D call TRBD1 (6 bases). Germline values: CDR1 MNHEY, CDR2 SMNVEV (reference sequence). Trimming left V 5 bases short and J 6 bases short, with 16 bases between. The CDR3 consists of 15 residues. CDR3 region: CASSRTSGTHEKLFF. CDR3 nucleotides: TGTGCCAGCAGTCGCACCTCCGGGACACATGAAAAACTGTTTTTT.

V gene TRBV28 combines with J gene TRBJ1-1; no firm D call. Trimming took 4 bases from V and 11 from J, leaving 17 bases between them. The CDR3 runs to 13 residues. CDR1 is MDHEN, CDR2 SYDVKM, per germline. CDR3 sequence: CASSSSISFGAFF. The CDR3 DNA reads TGTGCCAGCAGTTCGAGTATCAGCTTCGGTGCTTTCTTT.

The chain combines TRBV4-3 with TRBJ1-1; D may be TRBD1 (6 bases). The germline V and J ends were trimmed by 0 bases and 0 bases, with 17 bases remaining between them. The CDR3 covers 18 residues. In germline, CDR1 is LGHNA, CDR2 YSLEER. The CDR3 here is CASSQEAGARGLNTEAFF. The CDR3 nucleotides read TGCGCCAGCAGCCAAGAAGCAGGGGCTCGCGGCCTGAACACTGAAGCTTTCTTT.

This chain joins TRBV4-1 and TRBJ1-3; 8 nucleotides line up with TRBD1. V shed 0 bases and J 2 bases; nucleotides not matched to a gene: 0. This CDR3 region has 15 residues. Germline V gives CDR1 MGHRA, CDR2 YSYEKL. The CDR3 is CASSQEDRAGNTIYF. For the CDR3, the DNA is TGCGCCAGCAGCCAAGAGGACAGGGCTGGAAACACCATATATTTT.

The chain employs TRBV5-5 and TRBJ2-5; D unresolved. Germline loops: CDR1 SGHKS, CDR2 YYEKEE (reference sequence). V was pared by 0 bases and J by 2 bases, with 8 bases between. CDR3 size: 14 residues. The DNA of the CDR3 is TGTGCCAGCAGCTTGGGGTCGAAGCAAGAGACCCAGTACTTC. Translated, it gives CASSLGSKQETQYF.

This chain links TRBV27 with TRBJ1-4; 9 bases fit TRBD1. The V gene's germline CDR1 is MNHEY and CDR2 SMNVEV (reference sequence). The junction had 3 bases not matched to a gene; V was cut back by 3 bases and J by 7 bases. The CDR3 consists of 14 residues. The chain's CDR3 is CASSLGQGSEKLFF. In DNA form, the CDR3 reads TGTGCCAGCAGTTTGGGACAGGGAAGTGAAAAACTGTTTTTT.

This clone is categorized as large. The rearrangement links TRBV6-5 to TRBJ1-4; no definite D call. The CDR3 extends over 15 amino acids. V was clipped by 7 bases and J by 1 base, with 13 bases between them. Germline-derived CDR1 and CDR2 are MNHEY and SVGAGI. The CDR3 bases are TGTGCCAGCAAAAGCTCAAGGGTAACTAATGAAAAACTGTTTTTT. This codes for CASKSSRVTNEKLFF.

The chain combines TRBV6-1 with TRBJ1-2, with 8 bases identical to TRBD1. CDR3 length: 13 amino acids. V was pared by 3 bases and J by 3 bases, with 0 bases of the junction left unmatched. Germline loops: CDR1 MNHNS, CDR2 SASEGT. The CDR3 here is CASSETGDYGYTF. The CDR3 bases are TGTGCCAGCAGTGAGACAGGGGACTATGGCTACACCTTC.

The chain has TRBV4-1 and TRBJ2-3; TRBD1 matches 9 bases. Germline loops: CDR1 MGHRA, CDR2 YSYEKL. V was clipped by 4 bases and J by 3 bases; unmatched bases: 8. The CDR3 runs 16 residues. Here the CDR3 reads CASSPGWTGATDTQYF. As DNA, the CDR3 is TGCGCCAGCAGCCCCGGATGGACAGGGGCGACAGATACGCAGTATTTT.

This clone was seen a single time. This chain uses TRBV7-6 with TRBJ2-1; D unclear. Trimming cost V 1 base and J 2 bases, with 3 bases left between them. Germline loops: CDR1 SGHVS, CDR2 FNYEAQ. The CDR3 length is 13 residues. The CDR3 sequence is CASSLEPYNEQFF. CDR3 nucleotide sequence: TGTGCCAGCAGCTTAGAGCCCTACAATGAGCAGTTCTTC.

The rearrangement joins TRBV10-2 to TRBJ2-5; D is ambiguous. The CDR3 has 11 residues. Germline V lookup: CDR1 WSHSY, CDR2 SAAADI. Trimming shortened V by 6 bases and J by 5 bases, and 7 bases separated the two germline ends. CDR3 nucleotides: TGCGCCAGCAGAGGTTTTGAGACCCAGTACTTC. Its protein product is CASRGFETQYF.

This clone has a single count. The junction departs from germline at one end; a sequencing error may be responsible. The rearrangement joins TRBV7-7 to TRBJ1-4; D remains ambiguous. The CDR3 contains 14 residues. Germline V lookup: CDR1 SSHAT, CDR2 FNYEAQ (reference sequence). The CDR3 protein is CASSLGSGNEKLFF. CDR3 bases: TGTGCTAGCAGCTTAGGTTCCGGGAATGAAAAACTGTTTTTT.

This clone has more than one count but fewer than ten. CDR3 DNA: TGTGCCAGCAGCCCAATTACAGGGACGAACACTGAAGCTTTCTTT. It yields the protein CASSPITGTNTEAFF. The rearrangement links TRBV7-2 to TRBJ1-1, with a weak D call TRBD1 (6 bases). Germline-derived CDR1 and CDR2 are SGHTA and FQGNSA. With 5 bases removed from V and 1 base from J, the gap between germline ends came to 14 bases. The CDR3 consists of 15 residues. The full variable domain, its missing parts supplied by reference TRBV7-2 and TRBJ1-1, is GAGVSQSPSNKVTEKGKDVELRCDPISGHTALYWYRQSLGQGLEFLIYFQGNSAPDKSGLPSDRFSAERTGGSVSTLTIQRTQQEDSAVYLCASSPITGTNTEAFFGQGTRLTVV.

This sequence joins TRBV6-6 and TRBJ1-5, with a possible D match to TRBD1 (6 bases). This CDR3 spans 15 amino acids. V lost 0 bases to trimming and J lost 5 bases, with 11 bases between them. Germline lookup yields CDR1 MNHNY and CDR2 SVGAGI (reference sequence). CDR3 bases: TGTGCCAGCAGTTACTCGGCAGGGGATGATCAGCCCCAGCATTTT. Protein sequence: CASSYSAGDDQPQHF.

This sequence joins TRBV7-9 and TRBJ2-1, with 8 positions matching TRBD2. This CDR3 spans 13 amino acids. The junction had 6 bases not matched to a gene; V was cut back by 5 bases and J by 9 bases. Germline V CDR1 and CDR2: SEHNR, FQNEAQ (reference sequence). CDR3 protein: CASSRGGTGEQFF. DNA for the CDR3: TGTGCCAGCAGCCGCGGGGGGACGGGTGAGCAGTTCTTC.

V gene TRBV6-5 combines with J gene TRBJ2-7; possible D gene TRBD2, 5 bases. This CDR3 is built from 15 residues. V was trimmed by 5 bases and J by 1 base, leaving 15 bases between them. Germline V gene sequence: CDR1 MNHEY, CDR2 SVGAGI. The CDR3 sequence: CASSVEGSGSYEQYF. Here the CDR3 DNA reads TGTGCCAGCAGTGTTGAGGGATCCGGTTCCTACGAGCAGTACTTC.

This clone has just one count. The chain has TRBV10-3 and TRBJ1-4, with D possibly TRBD1 on 5 matching bases. The germline CDR1 and CDR2 sequences are ENHRY and SYGVKD. V shed 8 bases and J shed 10 bases, with 11 bases lying between them. This CDR3 spans 11 amino acids. CDR3 sequence (DNA): TGTGCCATCGGAGGGGAGGGAAAACTGTTTTTT. Translation gives CAIGGEGKLFF.

The chain couples TRBV29-1 to TRBJ2-1; D gene unclear. V shed 3 bases and J shed 4 bases, with 4 bases lying between them. Germline CDR1 SQVTM, CDR2 ANQGSEA. This CDR3 is built from 11 residues. In nucleotides, the CDR3 is TGCAGCGTTGAGGATTACAATGAGCAGTTCTTC. Protein product: CSVEDYNEQFF.

V usage is TRBV4-2 and J usage is TRBJ2-3, with D perhaps TRBD2 (7 bases). Germline CDR1 is LGHNA and CDR2 is YNFKEQ. The CDR3 consists of 17 residues. Trimming pared 4 bases from V and 0 bases from J, leaving 17 bases between. The CDR3 protein is CASSLLGGRGSTDTQYF. The CDR3 DNA follows: TGTGCCAGCAGCCTCCTCGGGGGGAGGGGGAGCACAGATACGCAGTATTTT.

This clone showed up just once. This chain connects TRBV2 to TRBJ1-4; D unresolved. The CDR3 has 14 amino acids. Trimming pared 4 bases from V and 0 bases from J, leaving 6 bases between. The germline V gene encodes CDR1 SNHLY and CDR2 FYNNEI. The CDR3: CASSVRTTNEKLFF. The CDR3 DNA sequence: TGTGCCAGCAGTGTACGGACAACTAATGAAAAACTGTTTTTT.